This entry lists 8 T cell receptor beta chains sequenced from one sample in a study of T cells in Graves' hyperthyroidism and ophthalmopathy. The CDR3 regions of TCR beta were amplified from RNA transcripts. The study used the HTBI primer set for a first-round RT-PCR of the TCR CDR3. From the multiplex PCR reads, TCRdb called clonotypes with MiXCR, one entry per CDR3 protein. This sample has 500,000 to 600,000 distinct CDR3 sequences; 40% to 50% occur once, and the top ten carry about two fifths. The sample taken for sequencing was peripheral blood or thyroid tissue (not recorded which). These TCRs come from an adult woman with Graves' disease, either hyperthyroidism or ophthalmopathy (not recorded which).

The chain combines TRBV30 with TRBJ2-7, with 8 bases matching TRBD1. Trimming at V came to 3 bases and at J to 4 bases, leaving 8 bases not matched to a gene. This CDR3 is 14 amino acids long. Germline-derived CDR1 and CDR2 are GTSNPN and SVGIG (reference sequence). The DNA for the CDR3 is TGTGCCTGGAGCGCGGGACAGGATATTTACGAGCAGTACTTC. Amino acids: CAWSAGQDIYEQYF.

This clonotype was seen only a few times. The rearrangement uses TRBV30 and TRBJ1-2; the match to TRBD1 covers 7 bases. Unmatched junction bases numbered 9, after V lost 3 bases and J lost 2 bases. Per germline, CDR1 GTSNPN and CDR2 SVGIG (reference sequence). The CDR3 has 15 amino acids. The CDR3 region has the DNA TGTGCCTGGAGCAGAGACCCACAGGGGAACTATGGCTACACCTTC. The encoded protein is CAWSRDPQGNYGYTF. The variable domain in full, completed from reference TRBV30 and TRBJ1-2, reads SQTIHQWPATLVQPVGSPLSLECTVEGTSNPNLYWYRQAAGRGLQLLFYSVGIGQISSEVPQNLSASRPQDRQFILSSKKLLLSDSGFYLCAWSRDPQGNYGYTFGSGTRLTVV.

Ten or more counts support this clonotype. The gene calls are TRBV12-3 or TRBV12-4 and TRBJ1-1; D call uncertain. CDR3 length: 13 amino acids. Between the trimmed V and J ends, which lost 3 bases and 0 bases, there was a span of 5 bases. The CDR3 DNA follows: TGTGCCAGCAGTTTTTGGATGAACACTGAAGCTTTCTTT. This translates into CASSFWMNTEAFF.

This clonotype was observed a handful of times. The rearrangement links TRBV7-9 to TRBJ1-1; D unclear. The V and J ends lost 2 bases and 1 base respectively, with 8 bases between them. The CDR3 has 14 residues. The germline V gene encodes CDR1 SEHNR and CDR2 FQNEAQ (reference sequence). DNA for the CDR3: TGTGCCAGCAGCTTATTAGGGAGGAACACTGAAGCTTTCTTT. This encodes CASSLLGRNTEAFF.

This clonotype was picked up a small number of times. V gene TRBV7-9 combines with J gene TRBJ2-7, with 9 bases aligning to TRBD1. Trimming cost V 5 bases and J 1 base; bases outside gene matches: 9. The CDR3 runs 16 residues. Germline-derived CDR1 and CDR2 are SEHNR and FQNEAQ (reference sequence). The chain's CDR3 is CASSHRDRGLSYEQYF. The CDR3 bases are TGTGCCAGCAGCCACCGAGACAGGGGGTTATCCTACGAGCAGTACTTC.

This clonotype was recorded many times. The chain is built from TRBV5-1 and TRBJ1-1; D is unclear. Trimming took 0 bases from V and 1 from J, leaving 7 bases between them. Per germline, CDR1 SGHRS and CDR2 YFSETQ. This CDR3 has 14 residues. DNA for the CDR3: TGCGCCAGCAGCTTGGATCTGGGGAACACTGAAGCTTTCTTT. Amino acid sequence: CASSLDLGNTEAFF.

This clonotype turned up a few times. The chain is built from TRBV5-1 and TRBJ2-5, with D possibly TRBD2 on 5 matching bases. Germline V gene lookup returns CDR1 SGHRS and CDR2 YFSETQ. Deletions cut 3 bases from V and 5 bases from J, with 11 bases between. The CDR3 has 13 residues. The CDR3 nucleotides are TGCGCCAGCAGCTCTGATCCGGGGGAGACCCAGTACTTC. Protein product: CASSSDPGETQYF.

In its sample, this clonotype was seen many times. This sequence joins TRBV20-1 and TRBJ2-3, with D unresolved. V was clipped by 3 bases and J by 1 base, with 11 bases between them. Looked up from germline, CDR1 is DFQATT and CDR2 is SNEGSKA (reference sequence). This CDR3 region has 14 residues. This CDR3 reads CSARSTQGTDTQYF. CDR3 sequence (DNA): TGCAGTGCTAGGTCGACCCAGGGCACAGATACGCAGTATTTT.